These T cell receptor beta chains were read from a single sample in a study of shared clonotypes between healthy human individuals. The assay was immunoSEQ multiplex PCR, and TCRdb's table has in-frame clones only and misses some. Of 2 million to 2.5 million clones listed, 93% are singletons. The sample comprised naive CD4+ T cells from PBMCs. These receptors were obtained from a man between 18 and 35 years old in good health. Some clones in this sample may be carry-over from other donors' samples. Each CDR3 is given with its conserved first and last residue. The order of the fields is V gene, J gene, CDR3 protein.

TRBV28	TRBJ1-2	CASSFRGNYGYTF
TRBV28	TRBJ1-5	CASSLGGQPQHF
TRBV29-1	TRBJ2-2	CSVNSGLHTGELFF
TRBV2	TRBJ1-5	CASSEAFSGGGADQPQHF
TRBV2	TRBJ1-1	CAGGQNTEAFF
TRBV6-1	TRBJ1-3	CASSEWGNTIYF
TRBV5-1	TRBJ1-3	CASSSTRQGSGNTIYF
TRBV28	TRBJ2-5	CASSEGETQYF
TRBV7-2	TRBJ2-5	CASSSTGGGETQYF
TRBV2	TRBJ1-1	CASRNAPNTEAFF
TRBV4-1	TRBJ2-3	CASSLDRSTDTQYF
TRBV4-1	TRBJ2-3	CASSLGVTGVIDTQYF
TRBV19	TRBJ2-2	CASSIDRRGTGELFF
TRBV28	TRBJ2-7	CASSFQGPGGPRNEQYF
TRBV11-2	TRBJ2-7	CASSLGTGEYEQYF
TRBV7-2	TRBJ2-7	CASSPAWEQYF
TRBV5-4	TRBJ2-5	CASSFRTANQETQYF
TRBV5-4	TRBJ2-1	CASSSGGEYNEQFF
TRBV16	TRBJ2-3	CASSESGTYSTDTQYF
TRBV11-2	TRBJ2-7	CASSLDLLAIYEQYF
TRBV2	TRBJ2-3	CASRGTVTDTQYF
TRBV5-4	TRBJ2-5	CASSSSGRAEETQYF
TRBV5-1	TRBJ1-3	CASSLSGQTGNTIYF
TRBV5-1	TRBJ2-7	CASTRGPSYEQYF
TRBV2	TRBJ1-2	CASSRPTGHGYTF
TRBV19	TRBJ1-5	CASSPRDRQPQHF
TRBV15	TRBJ2-2	CATSRRPGRSTGELFF
TRBV7-3	TRBJ2-7	CASSVLAGLTYEQYF
TRBV4-1	TRBJ1-2	CASSPNRDGGVSGYTF
TRBV6-1	TRBJ2-1	CASSEWGMANDNEQFF
TRBV30	TRBJ2-7	CAWAWGGTGGEQYF
TRBV13	TRBJ1-3	CASSLGRVDYSGNTIYF
TRBV10-1	TRBJ2-5	CASSEGLAGETQYF
TRBV19	TRBJ2-5	CASSIDTGTQYF
TRBV5-5	TRBJ2-2	CASSFAGSHYTGELFF
TRBV2	TRBJ1-1	CASSEVQMNTEAFF
TRBV5-1	TRBJ2-1	CASSLPGNEQFF
TRBV10-3	TRBJ1-6	CAITSARRDSPLHF
TRBV5-1	TRBJ2-1	CASSLRQGTNNEQFF
TRBV30	TRBJ2-1	CAWGRGLAGYNEQFF
TRBV7-9	TRBJ1-1	CASGSMNTEAFF
TRBV4-2	TRBJ1-3	CASSQVEGAGNTIYF
TRBV6-1	TRBJ1-2	CASISPGYYGYTF
TRBV6-6	TRBJ2-1	CASSSRTRFHNEQFF
TRBV6-5	TRBJ2-1	CASSYQSAGGYNEQFF
TRBV19	TRBJ2-7	CASSIRPRDYEQYF